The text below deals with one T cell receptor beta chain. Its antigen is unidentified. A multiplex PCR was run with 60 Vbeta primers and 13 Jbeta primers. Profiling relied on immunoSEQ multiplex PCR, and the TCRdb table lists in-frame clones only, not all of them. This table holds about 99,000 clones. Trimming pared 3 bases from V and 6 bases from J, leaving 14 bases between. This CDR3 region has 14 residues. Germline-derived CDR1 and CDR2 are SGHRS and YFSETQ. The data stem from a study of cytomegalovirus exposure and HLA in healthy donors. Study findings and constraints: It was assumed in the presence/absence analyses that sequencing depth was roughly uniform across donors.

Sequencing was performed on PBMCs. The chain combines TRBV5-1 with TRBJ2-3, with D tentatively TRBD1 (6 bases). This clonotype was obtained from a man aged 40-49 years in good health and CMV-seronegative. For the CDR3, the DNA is TGCGCCAGCAGCTCCCCACAGGGATCCGATACGCAGTATTTT. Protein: CASSSPQGSDTQYF.